This T cell receptor (beta chain) appears in the sequencing data of a study of a mutant IDH1 vaccine in newly diagnosed glioma. The time point here: week 47, end of study. Every vaccination contained 300 ug of the mutant IDH1 20-mer peptide and was paired with topical imiquimod. Newly diagnosed WHO grade 3 or 4 IDH1-mutant, ATRX-lost astrocytomas were identified in the donors. About this clone: Its antigen is undetermined.

Libraries were prepared by immunoSEQ multiplex PCR; TCRdb keeps only in-frame clonotypes and omits some of them. The sample records 40,000 or so clones, roughly 82% being singletons. The germline V and J ends were trimmed by 5 bases and 2 bases, with 19 bases remaining between them. There are 16 residues in the CDR3. Germline V lookup: CDR1 SGHVS, CDR2 FQNEAQ. V gene TRBV7-8 combines with J gene TRBJ2-7, with unresolved D. The sequence derives from a man aged 18 to 30 with glioma. Some clones in this sample may be carry-over from other donors' samples. Sequences were derived from PBMCs, sampled from a glioma patient whose treatment included an IDH1 peptide vaccine. This CDR3 is CASSPPSSGLTYEQYF. The DNA for the CDR3 is TGTGCCAGCAGCCCGCCCAGTTCAGGCCTGACCTACGAGCAGTACTTC.